This TCR beta chain was found in a study of vaccination and CD4 T cells after COVID-19. Turning to the study itself: Control cultures were given a CEFX pool, an HIV-1 Nef pool, or no peptide.

An Oncomine TCR Beta short-read assay was used to sequence the DNA from cultured CD4+ T cells. From cultured CD4+ T cells, genomic DNA was extracted. TCRdb re-called the PCR reads with MiXCR, one entry per CDR3 protein. The sample lists some 15,000 distinct CDR3 sequences, roughly 28% occurring once. Study observations and caveats: A median of around 83% of reactive clones, in convalescent patients, became evident only post-vaccination. In median terms, SARS-CoV-2-reactive clonotypes went from about 20 to 38, a nonsignificant rise.

On this clonotype: The antigen remains unidentified.

Trimming cost V 2 bases and J 6 bases, with 17 bases left between them. There are 15 residues in the CDR3. Germline V gene lookup returns CDR1 SGHNT and CDR2 YENEEA. The sample's treatment: roughly 10-day PBMC culture with coronavirus spike peptide pools or control peptides (ViraFEST assay). This clonotype was sampled from a human donor with COVID-19. V usage is TRBV11-3 and J usage is TRBJ2-7, with TRBD1 as a possible D gene (5 bases). The sample taken for sequencing was cultured CD4+ T cells from blood. The CDR3 spells CASSLQGSLSFEQYF. As DNA, the CDR3 is TGTGCCAGCAGCTTACAGGGATCCTTAAGCTTCGAGCAGTACTTC.